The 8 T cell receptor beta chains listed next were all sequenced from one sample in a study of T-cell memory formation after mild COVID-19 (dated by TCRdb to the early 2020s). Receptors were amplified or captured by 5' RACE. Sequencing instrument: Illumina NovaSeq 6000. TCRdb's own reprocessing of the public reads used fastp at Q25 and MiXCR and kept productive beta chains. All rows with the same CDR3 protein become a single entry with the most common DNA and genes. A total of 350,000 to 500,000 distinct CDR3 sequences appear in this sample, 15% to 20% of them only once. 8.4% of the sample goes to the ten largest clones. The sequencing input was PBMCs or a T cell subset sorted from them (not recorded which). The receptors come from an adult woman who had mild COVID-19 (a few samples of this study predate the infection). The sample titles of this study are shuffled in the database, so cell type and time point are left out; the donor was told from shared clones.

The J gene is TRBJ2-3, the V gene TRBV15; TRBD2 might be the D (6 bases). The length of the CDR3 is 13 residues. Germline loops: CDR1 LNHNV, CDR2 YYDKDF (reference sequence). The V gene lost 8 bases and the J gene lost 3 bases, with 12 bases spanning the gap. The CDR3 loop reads CATGGTVTDTQYF. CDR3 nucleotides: TGTGCCACCGGGGGGACTGTTACAGATACGCAGTATTTT.

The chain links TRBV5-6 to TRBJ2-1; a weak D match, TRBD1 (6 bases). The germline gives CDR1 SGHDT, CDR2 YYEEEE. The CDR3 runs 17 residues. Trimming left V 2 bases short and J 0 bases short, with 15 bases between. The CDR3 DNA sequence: TGTGCCAGCAGCTTAGGACAGTCCGGCGGCTCCTACAATGAGCAGTTCTTC. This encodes CASSLGQSGGSYNEQFF.

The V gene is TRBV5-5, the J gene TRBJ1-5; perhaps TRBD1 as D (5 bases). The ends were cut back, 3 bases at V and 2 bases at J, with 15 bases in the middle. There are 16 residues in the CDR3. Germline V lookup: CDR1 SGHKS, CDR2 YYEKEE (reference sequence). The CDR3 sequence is CASSSGGLGGNQPQHF. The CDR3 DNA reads TGTGCCAGCAGCTCCGGGGGTCTCGGAGGCAATCAGCCCCAGCATTTT.

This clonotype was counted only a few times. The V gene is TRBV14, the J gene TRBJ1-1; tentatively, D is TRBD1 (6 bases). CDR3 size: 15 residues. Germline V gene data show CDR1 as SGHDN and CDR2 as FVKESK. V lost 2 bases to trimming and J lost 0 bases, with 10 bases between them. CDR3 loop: CASSQPGTMNTEAFF. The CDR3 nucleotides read TGTGCCAGCAGCCAACCCGGGACAATGAACACTGAAGCTTTCTTT.

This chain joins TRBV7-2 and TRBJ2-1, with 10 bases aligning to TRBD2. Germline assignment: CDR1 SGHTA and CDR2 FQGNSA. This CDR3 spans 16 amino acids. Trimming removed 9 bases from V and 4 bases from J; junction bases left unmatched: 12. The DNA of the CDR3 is TGTGCCAGTTGTAGGGCTAGCGGGGGTCAATACAATGAGCAGTTCTTC. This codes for CASCRASGGQYNEQFF.

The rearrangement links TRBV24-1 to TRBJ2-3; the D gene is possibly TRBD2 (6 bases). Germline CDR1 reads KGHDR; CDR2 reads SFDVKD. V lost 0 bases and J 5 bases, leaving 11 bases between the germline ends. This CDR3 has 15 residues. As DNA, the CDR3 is TGTGCCACCAGTGATTTGGTACTAGCAGGAGATACGCAGTATTTT. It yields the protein CATSDLVLAGDTQYF.

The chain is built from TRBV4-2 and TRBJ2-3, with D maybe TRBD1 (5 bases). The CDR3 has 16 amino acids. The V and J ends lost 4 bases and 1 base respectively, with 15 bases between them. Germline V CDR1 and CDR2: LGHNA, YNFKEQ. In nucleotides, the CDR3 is TGTGCCAGCAGCCCATTAATGGGGCAGGGCACAGATACGCAGTATTTT. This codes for CASSPLMGQGTDTQYF.

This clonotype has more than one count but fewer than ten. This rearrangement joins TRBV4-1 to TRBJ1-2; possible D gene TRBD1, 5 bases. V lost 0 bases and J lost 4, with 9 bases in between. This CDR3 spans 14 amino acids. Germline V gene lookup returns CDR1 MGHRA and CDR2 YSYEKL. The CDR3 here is CASSQDQGLYGYTF. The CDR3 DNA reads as TGCGCCAGCAGCCAAGACCAGGGCCTCTATGGCTACACCTTC.